Below are 30 T cell receptor beta chains sequenced from a single sample in a study of regulatory T cells in long-lasting Graves disease (dated by TCRdb to the early 2020s). Libraries were made using multiplex PCR. The sequencer was an Illumina HiSeq 4000. iRepertoire HTBI primers and Arm-PCR amplification of CDR3 regions were used to construct TCR beta libraries. The public reads were quality trimmed at Q25 with fastp and then assembled into clones with MiXCR by TCRdb, keeping productive beta chains. Entries are consolidated by CDR3 protein sequence, retaining the most common genes and DNA. The sample table records around 500,000 distinct CDR3 sequences; roughly 20% of these occur just once. The top ten hold 6.5% to 8% of the sample. The time point label corresponds to: persistent/refractory GD, antithyroid drugs over 5 years with positive TRAb. RNA was extracted from PBMCs in TRIzol for both TCR sequencing and RNA sequencing.

Specimen: peripheral blood mononuclear cells (PBMCs), collected when the disease was refractory, from a patient treated with antithyroid drugs. These receptors all come from a female donor with Graves disease.

This chain connects TRBV28 to TRBJ1-2; 9 nucleotides agree with TRBD1. The CDR3 length is 17 residues. The V segment lost 4 bases and the J segment 0 bases; nucleotides outside the gene matches: 9. In germline, CDR1 is MDHEN, CDR2 SYDVKM. DNA for the CDR3: TGTGCCAGCAGTTACTCGACAGGGGGAGAAACTAACTATGGCTACACCTTC. This codes for CASSYSTGGETNYGYTF.

Many counts were recorded for this clonotype. V and J are TRBV2 and TRBJ2-1; D not resolved. The CDR3 spans 14 residues. Germline loops: CDR1 SNHLY, CDR2 FYNNEI. V was trimmed by 7 bases and J by 2 bases, leaving 12 bases between them. The CDR3 region is CASTYFRPYNEQFF. Here the CDR3 DNA reads TGTGCCAGCACCTACTTTAGGCCCTACAATGAGCAGTTCTTC.

This clonotype was picked up a small number of times. V gene TRBV12-3 or TRBV12-4 combines with J gene TRBJ2-5; 12 bases match TRBD2. V was clipped by 4 bases and J by 9 bases; unmatched bases: 12. CDR3 size: 16 residues. CDR3 nucleotide sequence: TGTGCCAGCAGTTATTATTCCCGGACTAGCGGGATGCCCCAGTACTTC. It translates to CASSYYSRTSGMPQYF.

This clonotype was counted many times. The chain combines TRBV11-2 with TRBJ2-7, with 9 bases identical to TRBD2. The J segment lost 5 bases and the V segment lost 0 bases, leaving 5 bases of the junction unmatched. Germline assignment: CDR1 SGHAT and CDR2 FQNNGV. This CDR3 is 15 amino acids long. CDR3 sequence (DNA): TGTGCCAGCAGCTTAGAGGCGGGAGGGCTCCACGAGCAGTACTTC. This codes for CASSLEAGGLHEQYF.

This clonotype turned up a few times. The chain has TRBV7-9 and TRBJ1-2, with unresolved D. CDR1 and CDR2 from the germline V gene are SEHNR and FQNEAQ (reference sequence). CDR3 length: 14 amino acids. V was clipped by 5 bases and J by 4 bases, with 14 bases between them. CDR3 sequence: CASSPPPRAYGYTF. The CDR3 nucleotides read TGTGCCAGCAGCCCCCCCCCCCGGGCCTATGGCTACACCTTC.

V gene TRBV29-1 combines with J gene TRBJ1-1, with 8 bases lining up with TRBD1. The trim removed 7 bases at V and 4 bases at J, leaving 5 bases unmatched. Germline lookup yields CDR1 SQVTM and CDR2 ANQGSEA. This CDR3 has 12 amino acids. CDR3 nucleotide sequence: TGCAGCGGCAGGGGGCTAGGCACTGAAGCTTTCTTT. Protein product: CSGRGLGTEAFF. Full variable domain (missing parts from reference TRBV29-1 and TRBJ1-1): SAVISQKPSRDICQRGTSLTIQCQVDSQVTMMFWYRQQPGQSLTLIATANQGSEATYESGFVIDKFPISRPNLTFSTLTVSNMSPEDSSIYLCSGRGLGTEAFFGQGTRLTVV.

This clonotype was counted between two and nine times. CDR3 region: CASSLEVGTDTQYF. The CDR3 region has the DNA TGTGCCAGCAGCTTAGAGGTCGGCACAGATACGCAGTATTTT. The V call is TRBV11-2, the J call TRBJ2-3; D is undetermined. This CDR3 is 14 amino acids long. Germline lookup yields CDR1 SGHAT and CDR2 FQNNGV. V lost 0 bases and J 1 base, leaving 5 bases between the germline ends. Combining the CDR3 with reference TRBV11-2 and TRBJ2-3 gives the whole variable domain EAGVAQSPRYKIIEKRQSVAFWCNPISGHATLYWYQQILGQGPKLLIQFQNNGVVDDSQLPKDRFSAERLKGVDSTLKIQPAKLEDSAVYLCASSLEVGTDTQYFGPGTRLTVL.

In this sample, this clonotype turned up many times. This chain joins TRBV28 and TRBJ1-2, with D possibly TRBD1 on 5 matching bases. Trimming removed 1 base from V and 4 bases from J, with 10 bases in between. Germline V gene data show CDR1 as MDHEN and CDR2 as SYDVKM. There are 14 residues in the CDR3. CDR3: CASSLSGNSYGYTF. The CDR3 bases are TGTGCCAGCAGTTTATCAGGGAATAGCTATGGCTACACCTTC.

This clonotype was observed at least ten times. DNA of the CDR3: TGTGCCAGCAGTTACTCGGGAAGAGCTAATGAAAAACTGTTTTTT. It encodes CASSYSGRANEKLFF. The chain has TRBV6-5 and TRBJ1-4, with D unresolved. V dropped 0 bases and J dropped 3 bases, with 8 bases sitting between them. CDR1 is MNHEY, CDR2 SVGAGI, per germline. This CDR3 spans 15 amino acids.

This clonotype has ten or more counts. The chain is built from TRBV2 and TRBJ1-5; tentative D call: TRBD1 (5 bases). CDR1 and CDR2 (germline): SNHLY, FYNNEI. The V gene lost 2 bases and the J gene lost 4 bases, with 9 bases spanning the gap. The CDR3 spans 14 residues. The CDR3 nucleotides read TGTGCCAGCAGTGAAATCGGGGGGAATCAGCCCCAGCATTTT. Amino acid sequence: CASSEIGGNQPQHF. Combining the CDR3 with reference TRBV2 and TRBJ1-5 gives the whole variable domain EPEVTQTPSHQVTQMGQEVILRCVPISNHLYFYWYRQILGQKVEFLVSFYNNEISEKSEIFDDQFSVERPDGSNFTLKIRSTKLEDSAMYFCASSEIGGNQPQHFGDGTRLSIL.

The chain combines TRBV20-1 with TRBJ2-5; 13 bases are a match to TRBD2. After removal of 6 bases from V and 4 bases from J, the junction contained 11 bases not matched to a gene. The CDR3 runs to 16 residues. The germline V gene has CDR1 DFQATT and CDR2 SNEGSKA (reference sequence). The DNA for the CDR3 is TGCAGTGCCCCACTAGCGGGAGGGCCGGCGGCAGAGACCCAGTACTTC. Translated, it gives CSAPLAGGPAAETQYF.

Ten or more counts support this clonotype. V and J are TRBV28 and TRBJ2-2; no clear D. Germline assignment: CDR1 MDHEN and CDR2 SYDVKM. CDR3 length equals 14 residues. V was shortened by 6 bases and J by 4 bases, with 12 bases between the two germline ends. The CDR3 nucleotides read TGTGCCAGCAGATTACTACTGCTCACCGGGGAGCTGTTTTTT. This encodes CASRLLLLTGELFF.

This chain joins TRBV2 and TRBJ2-4; either TRBD1 or TRBD2 may fit D (5 bases each). The CDR3 totals 14 residues. Germline CDR1 SNHLY, CDR2 FYNNEI. Deletions cut 8 bases from V and 0 bases from J, with 11 bases between. CDR3 sequence: CASGGELAKNIQYF. CDR3 sequence (DNA): TGTGCCAGCGGGGGAGAACTAGCCAAAAACATTCAGTACTTC.

This clonotype was observed a single time. A clone one base away is much larger, so this may be a read error. J is TRBJ2-7 and V is TRBV6-1; 7 bases are shared with TRBD1. The CDR3 has 12 amino acids. CDR1 and CDR2 (germline): MNHNS, SASEGT. After removal of 8 bases from V and 3 bases from J, the junction contained 4 bases not matched to a gene. Here the CDR3 DNA reads TGTGCCAGCGACAGGGCGGGCTACGAGCAGTACTTC. Translated: CASDRAGYEQYF.

This clonotype was picked up a small number of times. The V gene is TRBV19, the J gene TRBJ1-1; D perhaps matches TRBD1 (5 bases). V gave up 0 bases and J gave up 5 bases, with 19 bases separating them. Germline CDR1 LNHDA, CDR2 SQIVND (reference sequence). CDR3 length: 17 residues. CDR3 region: CASSIDRSGVEGTEAFF. CDR3 DNA: TGTGCCAGTAGTATAGATCGGAGCGGTGTCGAGGGGACTGAAGCTTTCTTT.

This clonotype occurred a few times. The chain recombines TRBV6-1 with TRBJ2-3; D not certain. The J call may be incorrect, as the DNA end agrees better with TRBJ2-1. The germline gives CDR1 MNHNS, CDR2 SASEGT. The CDR3 has 14 residues. CDR3 residues: CASSPRVLIREQFF. The CDR3 DNA follows: TGTGCCAGCAGTCCCAGAGTATTGATTCGTGAGCAGTTCTTC.

There are many counts of this clonotype. The chain combines TRBV28 with TRBJ2-7, with D possibly TRBD2 on 5 matching bases. The ends were cut back, 3 bases at V and 2 bases at J, with 11 bases in the middle. This CDR3 has 14 residues. Germline V gene data show CDR1 as MDHEN and CDR2 as SYDVKM. The CDR3 sequence: CASSLSRVPYEQYF. The CDR3 region has the DNA TGTGCCAGCAGTTTGTCGAGGGTCCCCTACGAGCAGTACTTC.

The chain uses TRBV29-1 and TRBJ2-7; the D gene is possibly TRBD1 (6 bases). Germline CDR1 is SQVTM and CDR2 is ANQGSEA. The CDR3 loop spans 16 amino acids. With 0 bases removed from V and 0 bases from J, the gap between germline ends came to 15 bases. DNA for the CDR3: TGCAGCGTTGAAGACAGAGGGGACACCTTCTCCTACGAGCAGTACTTC. Its translation: CSVEDRGDTFSYEQYF.

This clonotype was counted a few times. The chain uses TRBV18 and TRBJ2-5; D gene unclear. This CDR3 comprises 17 residues. Between the trimmed V and J ends, which lost 0 bases and 5 bases, there was a span of 19 bases. Germline V gene data show CDR1 as KGHSH and CDR2 as LQKENI. CDR3 DNA sequence: TGTGCCAGCTCACCACCGAACCGACGCCGGCGGCGCGAGACCCAGTACTTC. Encoded protein: CASSPPNRRRRRETQYF.

This clonotype appeared a few times. The rearrangement links TRBV27 to TRBJ1-2, with TRBD1 matching 8 bases. The CDR3 totals 15 residues. The germline V gene has CDR1 MNHEY and CDR2 SMNVEV (reference sequence). The junction had 11 bases not matched to a gene; V was cut back by 4 bases and J by 7 bases. The CDR3: CASSSEPTGESGYTF. Here the CDR3 DNA reads TGTGCCAGCAGTTCAGAACCGACAGGGGAGTCTGGCTACACCTTC.

This clonotype was detected many times. The chain uses TRBV27 and TRBJ1-4; 9 bases fit TRBD1. After removal of 6 bases from V and 6 bases from J, the junction contained 5 bases not matched to a gene. The length of the CDR3 is 14 residues. Germline CDR1 reads MNHEY; CDR2 reads SMNVEV (reference sequence). This CDR3 is CASRHRGRDEKLFF. The CDR3 coding sequence is TGTGCCAGCAGGCACAGGGGGCGGGATGAAAAACTGTTTTTT. The full variable domain, in which reference TRBV27 and TRBJ1-4 provide the parts outside the CDR3, is EAQVTQNPRYLITVTGKKLTVTCSQNMNHEYMSWYRQDPGLGLRQIYYSMNVEVTDKGDVPEGYKVSRKEKRNFPLILESPSPNQTSLYFCASRHRGRDEKLFFGSGTQLSVL.

This clonotype was seen a few times. This rearrangement joins TRBV19 to TRBJ1-1; TRBD1 is a possible D gene (6 bases). Germline V CDR1 and CDR2: LNHDA, SQIVND (reference sequence). The CDR3 spans 15 residues. Trimming removed 6 bases from V and 5 bases from J, with 19 bases in between. The CDR3 loop reads CASSPMPGRGTEAFF. The CDR3 DNA reads TGTGCCAGTAGCCCTATGCCGGGGAGGGGGACTGAAGCTTTCTTT.

The rearrangement joins TRBV3-1 to TRBJ2-5; 7 bases are a match to TRBD2. In germline, CDR1 is LGHDT, CDR2 YNNKEL (reference sequence). The junction had 17 bases not matched to a gene; V was cut back by 3 bases and J by 4 bases. The CDR3 sequence is 18 residues long. Here the CDR3 reads CASSQDLTRDYPTETQYF. CDR3 bases: TGTGCCAGCAGCCAGGACCTTACCCGGGACTACCCTACAGAGACCCAGTACTTC.

This clonotype was recorded many times. The chain joins TRBV12-3 or TRBV12-4 to TRBJ1-2, with TRBD1 as a possible D gene (5 bases). V was clipped by 10 bases and J by 7 bases, with 19 bases between them. The CDR3 runs 13 residues. The CDR3 spells CATPNRLQGGYTF. CDR3 coding DNA: TGTGCCACCCCGAACAGGCTCCAGGGTGGCTACACCTTC.

Note on this clonotype: A single base separates this from a much larger clone, so it may be a read error. The rearrangement uses TRBV20-1 and TRBJ1-4; 7 nucleotides match TRBD1. CDR1 is DFQATT, CDR2 SNEGSKA, per germline (reference sequence). CDR3 length: 14 amino acids. CDR3 sequence reads: CSASTGALNEKPFF. The CDR3 nucleotides read TGCAGTGCTAGCACAGGGGCACTAAATGAAAAACCGTTTTTT.

This clonotype was seen many times. The V gene is TRBV2, the J gene TRBJ2-1; 11 bases align to TRBD2. The V and J ends lost 5 bases and 5 bases, in that order; junction bases with no gene match: 8. The CDR3 length is 16 residues. Germline values: CDR1 SNHLY, CDR2 FYNNEI. The CDR3 is CASSPATSGKDNEQFF. DNA of the CDR3: TGTGCCAGCAGTCCTGCGACTAGCGGGAAAGACAATGAGCAGTTCTTC. Full variable domain (rest looked up from reference TRBV2 and TRBJ2-1): EPEVTQTPSHQVTQMGQEVILRCVPISNHLYFYWYRQILGQKVEFLVSFYNNEISEKSEIFDDQFSVERPDGSNFTLKIRSTKLEDSAMYFCASSPATSGKDNEQFFGPGTRLTVL.

V gene TRBV4-3 combines with J gene TRBJ2-7; the D is unclear. Trimming stripped 0 bases from V and 1 base from J, with 10 bases between. The germline V gene encodes CDR1 LGHNA and CDR2 YSLEER. The CDR3 length is 15 residues. The CDR3, as DNA: TGCGCCAGCAGCCAAGATCACAGTGATTCCTACGAGCAGTACTTC. This translates into CASSQDHSDSYEQYF.

The rearrangement links TRBV11-2 to TRBJ1-3, with D perhaps TRBD1 (5 bases). This CDR3 is 16 amino acids long. Trimming took 4 bases from V and 7 from J, leaving 20 bases between them. The germline V gene has CDR1 SGHAT and CDR2 FQNNGV. The CDR3 reads CASSSKKTDSGNTIYF. CDR3 bases: TGTGCCAGCAGCTCCAAAAAAACCGACAGCGGGAACACCATATATTTT.

V usage is TRBV28 and J usage is TRBJ1-3; D not resolved. CDR3 size: 15 residues. Deletions cut 1 base from V and 4 bases from J, with 11 bases between. From germline, CDR1 is MDHEN and CDR2 SYDVKM. The CDR3: CASSLSGIGGNTIYF. In nucleotides, the CDR3 is TGTGCCAGCAGTTTATCCGGGATAGGGGGAAACACCATATATTTT.

This clonotype was seen a few times. This CDR3 is CASSRDRKNEKLFF. The CDR3 region has the DNA TGTGCCAGCAGCCGAGACAGAAAGAATGAAAAACTGTTTTTT. The rearrangement joins TRBV25-1 to TRBJ1-4; D might be TRBD1 (5 bases). V was trimmed by 6 bases and J by 5 bases, leaving 13 bases between them. This CDR3 spans 14 amino acids. Germline CDR1 is MGHDK and CDR2 is SYGVNS.